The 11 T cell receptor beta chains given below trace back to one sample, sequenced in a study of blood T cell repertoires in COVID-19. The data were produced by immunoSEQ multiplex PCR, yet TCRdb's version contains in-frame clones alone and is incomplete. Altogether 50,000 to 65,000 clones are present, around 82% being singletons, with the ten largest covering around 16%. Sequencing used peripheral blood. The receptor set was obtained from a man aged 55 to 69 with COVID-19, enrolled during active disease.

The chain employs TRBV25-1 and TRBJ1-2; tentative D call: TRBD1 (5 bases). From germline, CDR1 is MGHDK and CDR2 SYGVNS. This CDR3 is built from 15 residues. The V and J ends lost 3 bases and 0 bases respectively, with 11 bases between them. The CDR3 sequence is CASSDVGGSNYGYTF. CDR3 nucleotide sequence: TGTGCCAGCAGTGACGTGGGGGGGTCTAACTATGGCTACACCTTC.

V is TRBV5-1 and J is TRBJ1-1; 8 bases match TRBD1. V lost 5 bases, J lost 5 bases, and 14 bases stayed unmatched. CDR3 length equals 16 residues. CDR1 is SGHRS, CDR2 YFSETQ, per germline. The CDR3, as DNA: TGCGCCAGCAGTTTAGCGCCAGGGGGCGCAAATACTGAAGCTTTCTTT. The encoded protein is CASSLAPGGANTEAFF.

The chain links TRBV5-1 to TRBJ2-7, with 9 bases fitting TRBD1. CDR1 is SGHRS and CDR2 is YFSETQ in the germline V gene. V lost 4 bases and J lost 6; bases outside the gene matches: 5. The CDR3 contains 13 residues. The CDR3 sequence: CASSIGTGSEQYF. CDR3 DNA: TGCGCCAGCAGCATCGGGACAGGGTCCGAGCAGTACTTC.

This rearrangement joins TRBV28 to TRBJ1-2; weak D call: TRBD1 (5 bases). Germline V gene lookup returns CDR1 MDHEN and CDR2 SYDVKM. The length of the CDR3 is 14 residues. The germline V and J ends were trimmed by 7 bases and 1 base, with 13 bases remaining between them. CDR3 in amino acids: CASNTPGLNYGYTF. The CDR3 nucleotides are TGTGCCAGCAATACACCGGGACTTAACTATGGCTACACCTTC.

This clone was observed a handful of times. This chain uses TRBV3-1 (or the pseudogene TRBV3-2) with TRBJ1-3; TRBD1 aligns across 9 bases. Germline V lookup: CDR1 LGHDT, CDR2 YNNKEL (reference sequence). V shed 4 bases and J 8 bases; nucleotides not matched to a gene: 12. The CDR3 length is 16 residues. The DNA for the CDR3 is TGTGCCAGCAGCCCAAGTCACAGGGGGCAAGGGGACACCATATATTTT. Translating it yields CASSPSHRGQGDTIYF.

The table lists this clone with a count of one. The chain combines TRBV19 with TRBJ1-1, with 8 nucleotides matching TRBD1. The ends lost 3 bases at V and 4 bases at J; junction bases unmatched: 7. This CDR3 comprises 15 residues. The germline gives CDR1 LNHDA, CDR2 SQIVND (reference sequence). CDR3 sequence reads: CASSIGQGGSTEAFF. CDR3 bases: TGTGCCAGTAGTATCGGACAGGGAGGGAGCACTGAAGCTTTCTTT.

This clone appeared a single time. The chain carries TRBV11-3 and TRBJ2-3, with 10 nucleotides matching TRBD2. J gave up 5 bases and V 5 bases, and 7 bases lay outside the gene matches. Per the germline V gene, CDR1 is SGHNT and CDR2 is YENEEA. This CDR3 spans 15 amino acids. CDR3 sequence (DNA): TGTGCCAGCAGCCGAAGCGGGGGGGTTGGAGATACGCAGTATTTT. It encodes CASSRSGGVGDTQYF.

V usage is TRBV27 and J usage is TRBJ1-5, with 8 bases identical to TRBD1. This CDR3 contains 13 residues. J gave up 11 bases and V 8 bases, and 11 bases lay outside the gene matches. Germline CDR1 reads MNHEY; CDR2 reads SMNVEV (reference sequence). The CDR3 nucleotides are TGTGCCAGCGCTTCAGGACAGGGAACGGCCCAGCATTTT. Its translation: CASASGQGTAQHF.

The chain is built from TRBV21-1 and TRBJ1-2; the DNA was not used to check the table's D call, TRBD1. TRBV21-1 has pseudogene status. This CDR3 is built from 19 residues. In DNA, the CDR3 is TGTGCCAGCAGCAAAGCTGGGCGGGACAGGGGGGATAGTAACTATGGCTACACCTTC. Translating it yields CASSKAGRDRGDSNYGYTF.

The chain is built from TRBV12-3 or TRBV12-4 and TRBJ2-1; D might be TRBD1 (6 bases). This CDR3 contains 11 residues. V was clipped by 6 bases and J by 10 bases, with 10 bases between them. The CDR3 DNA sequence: TGTGCCAGCAGCTTCGGACAGGAGCAGTTCTTC. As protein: CASSFGQEQFF.

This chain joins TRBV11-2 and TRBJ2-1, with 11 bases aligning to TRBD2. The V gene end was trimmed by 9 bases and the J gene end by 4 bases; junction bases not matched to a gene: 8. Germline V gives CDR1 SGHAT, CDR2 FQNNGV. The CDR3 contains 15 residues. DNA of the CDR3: TGTGCCAGTGCCCCGGGACTAGCGGATTACAATGAGCAGTTCTTC. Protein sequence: CASAPGLADYNEQFF. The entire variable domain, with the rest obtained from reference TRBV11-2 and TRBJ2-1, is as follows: EAGVAQSPRYKIIEKRQSVAFWCNPISGHATLYWYQQILGQGPKLLIQFQNNGVVDDSQLPKDRFSAERLKGVDSTLKIQPAKLEDSAVYLCASAPGLADYNEQFFGPGTRLTVL.